One and the same sample provided the 15 T cell receptor beta chains below, sequenced in a study of T cells in Graves' hyperthyroidism and ophthalmopathy. Amplification of TCR beta CDR3 regions was performed using RNA transcripts as template. When the TCR CDR3 underwent first-round RT-PCR, the HTBI primer set was used. TCRdb re-called the multiplex PCR reads through MiXCR, storing one row per CDR3 protein. The repertoire holds 560,000 or so distinct CDR3 sequences, around 20% seen once, with approximately 50% in the top ten. Sample: blood. Every receptor here comes from a man aged 40-49 years with Graves' ophthalmopathy.

The V gene is TRBV6-6, the J gene TRBJ2-7; tentatively, D is TRBD1 (6 bases). CDR1 and CDR2 from the germline V gene are MNHNY and SVGAGI (reference sequence). The V gene lost 2 bases and the J gene lost 1 base, with 6 bases spanning the gap. The CDR3 sequence is 13 residues long. This CDR3 is CASSYGTSYEQYF. In nucleotides, the CDR3 is TGTGCCAGCAGTTACGGGACATCCTACGAGCAGTACTTC.

This clonotype was counted at least ten times. V is TRBV11-2 and J is TRBJ2-4; 7 positions match TRBD1. This CDR3 spans 15 amino acids. J lost 0 bases, V lost 7 bases, and 6 bases had no gene match. Per germline, CDR1 SGHAT and CDR2 FQNNGV. The CDR3 sequence is CASTFDRAAKNIQYF. The CDR3 region has the DNA TGTGCCAGCACTTTTGACAGGGCAGCCAAAAACATTCAGTACTTC.

The V gene is TRBV9, the J gene TRBJ2-1, with a tentative D call TRBD2 (5 bases). Germline CDR1 and CDR2: SGDLS and YYNGEE. The V end lost 4 bases, the J end lost 3 bases, and 14 bases lay between the germline ends. This CDR3 contains 15 residues. The CDR3 region is CASSSRGFNYNEQFF. The CDR3 DNA sequence: TGTGCCAGCAGCTCCCGCGGGTTTAACTACAATGAGCAGTTCTTC. The complete variable domain, with remaining parts taken from reference TRBV9 and TRBJ2-1, reads DSGVTQTPKHLITATGQRVTLRCSPRSGDLSVYWYQQSLDQGLQFLIQYYNGEERAKGNILERFSAQQFPDLHSELNLSSLELGDSALYFCASSSRGFNYNEQFFGPGTRLTVL.

This sequence joins TRBV10-2 and TRBJ2-5, with 9 bases identical to TRBD2. The germline V gene encodes CDR1 WSHSY and CDR2 SAAADI. The V segment lost 3 bases and the J segment 4 bases; nucleotides outside the gene matches: 6. The CDR3 loop spans 15 amino acids. The CDR3 region is CASSDPGTSRETQYF. Written as DNA, the CDR3 is TGCGCCAGCAGTGACCCCGGGACTAGCAGAGAGACCCAGTACTTC.

The rearrangement joins TRBV7-9 to TRBJ1-2, with D maybe TRBD1 (5 bases). V lost 1 base to trimming and J lost 8 bases, with 14 bases between them. The CDR3 runs 14 residues. Germline V lookup: CDR1 SEHNR, CDR2 FQNEAQ (reference sequence). The CDR3 here is CASSLGGEGSGYTF. CDR3 DNA: TGTGCCAGCAGCTTAGGGGGGGAAGGTTCCGGCTACACCTTC.

The chain carries TRBV4-2 and TRBJ2-1, with 14 positions matching TRBD2. There are 17 residues in the CDR3. V shed 5 bases and J 7 bases; nucleotides not matched to a gene: 10. The germline CDR1 and CDR2 sequences are LGHNA and YNFKEQ. CDR3 DNA sequence: TGTGCCAGCAGCGTACTTACGACTAGCGGGGGGGCGAATGAGCAGTTCTTC. Amino acid sequence: CASSVLTTSGGANEQFF.

This clonotype was found many times. The rearrangement links TRBV7-9 to TRBJ2-2; 13 bases are shared with TRBD2. The CDR3 loop spans 16 amino acids. V lost 5 bases and J lost 5; bases outside the gene matches: 5. The germline CDR1 and CDR2 sequences are SEHNR and FQNEAQ (reference sequence). The CDR3 sequence: CASSPGGLAGTGELFF. The CDR3 bases are TGTGCCAGCAGCCCCGGGGGACTAGCGGGAACCGGGGAGCTGTTTTTT.

This clonotype has only a few counts. The genes are TRBV15 and TRBJ1-6; 7 bases map to TRBD1. V lost 3 bases and J lost 0; bases outside the gene matches: 2. This CDR3 has 16 amino acids. Germline assignment: CDR1 LNHNV and CDR2 YYDKDF (reference sequence). CDR3 amino acids: CATSRGQSSYNSPLHF. The CDR3 nucleotides read TGTGCCACCAGCAGGGGACAGAGCTCCTATAATTCACCCCTCCACTTT.

This clonotype turned up a few times. This chain joins TRBV5-6 and TRBJ2-3, with 10 bases fitting TRBD2. CDR1 is SGHDT and CDR2 is YYEEEE in the germline V gene. V shed 4 bases, J shed 7 bases, and the junction held 6 bases outside the gene matches. This CDR3 region has 14 residues. CDR3 nucleotides: TGTGCCAGCAGCGGGACTAGCGAGGGTTATACGCAGTATTTT. Protein: CASSGTSEGYTQYF.

This clonotype was seen a handful of times. The chain combines TRBV29-1 with TRBJ2-1; D gene ambiguous. Germline lookup yields CDR1 SQVTM and CDR2 ANQGSEA. Trimming removed 5 bases from V and 4 bases from J, with 6 bases in between. The CDR3 sequence is 11 residues long. CDR3 loop: CSVRPYNEQFF. The CDR3, as DNA: TGCAGCGTTCGACCTTACAATGAGCAGTTCTTC.

This clonotype was detected only a few times. The J gene is TRBJ2-1, the V gene TRBV28; TRBD2 aligns across 7 bases. The CDR3 runs 16 residues. Germline CDR1 is MDHEN and CDR2 is SYDVKM. V shed 3 bases, J shed 3 bases, and the junction held 8 bases outside the gene matches. The DNA of the CDR3 is TGTGCCAGCAGTTTGGGTCTAGCGGCTTACTACAATGAGCAGTTCTTC. This sequence encodes CASSLGLAAYYNEQFF.

This rearrangement joins TRBV6-1 to TRBJ2-7, with 8 positions matching TRBD2. V lost 10 bases and J lost 5; bases outside the gene matches: 7. Germline CDR1 is MNHNS and CDR2 is SASEGT. The CDR3 has 12 residues. DNA for the CDR3: TGTGCCATCGGAACCGGGAGGGACGAGCAGTACTTC. Its translation: CAIGTGRDEQYF.

The chain recombines TRBV3-1 with TRBJ1-4, with no clear D. The CDR3 runs to 18 residues. Trimming took off 0 bases at V and 3 bases at J, with 17 bases between the two ends. CDR1 and CDR2 from the germline V gene are LGHDT and YNNKEL (reference sequence). The CDR3: CASSQDRWGQRANEKLFF. The CDR3 nucleotides read TGTGCCAGCAGCCAAGATCGGTGGGGTCAGAGGGCTAATGAAAAACTGTTTTTT. Variable domain in full (rest from reference TRBV3-1 and TRBJ1-4): DTAVSQTPKYLVTQMGNDKSIKCEQNLGHDTMYWYKQDSKKFLKIMFSYNNKELIINETVPNRFSPKSPDKAHLNLHINSLELGDSAVYFCASSQDRWGQRANEKLFFGSGTQLSVL.

The chain recombines TRBV18 with TRBJ2-1, with D possibly TRBD1 on 5 matching bases. The CDR3 spans 13 residues. V gave up 1 base and J gave up 6 bases, with 7 bases separating them. CDR1 KGHSH and CDR2 LQKENI come from the germline V gene. The DNA of the CDR3 is TGTGCCAGCTCACCACAGGGGTGCAATGAGCAGTTCTTC. It specifies CASSPQGCNEQFF.

Many counts were recorded for this clonotype. V is TRBV3-1 and J is TRBJ2-1, with D hard to call. V shed 3 bases and J shed 6 bases, with 9 bases lying between them. The length of the CDR3 is 13 residues. Per the germline V gene, CDR1 is LGHDT and CDR2 is YNNKEL (reference sequence). The CDR3 DNA is TGTGCCAGCAGCCAGAGGAGTGCCAATGAGCAGTTCTTC. Its protein product is CASSQRSANEQFF.